Following are 21 T cell receptor beta chains from one sample sequenced in a study of blood T cell repertoires in COVID-19. The protocol was immunoSEQ multiplex PCR, while the TCRdb copy is restricted to in-frame clones and leaves out a portion. The sample holds roughly 140,000 clones, around 85% seen once. The source material was peripheral blood. The receptors shown here come from a woman in her 40s with active or convalescent COVID-19.

This clone has just one count. The chain employs TRBV18 and TRBJ1-2; D not certain. Per germline, CDR1 KGHSH and CDR2 LQKENI. V was cut by 2 bases and J by 8 bases, with 9 bases left in between. This CDR3 comprises 12 residues. CDR3 amino acids: CASSPGGEGYTF. CDR3 DNA: TGTGCCAGCTCACCAGGAGGAGAAGGCTACACCTTC.

This chain joins TRBV4-1 and TRBJ2-5, with 7 bases fitting TRBD1. The germline gives CDR1 MGHRA, CDR2 YSYEKL. CDR3 length equals 13 residues. With 6 bases clipped from V and 1 base from J, the junction kept 2 bases outside the gene matches. CDR3 nucleotide sequence: TGCGCCAGCAGTGAGGGGGCCCAAGAGACCCAGTACTTC. This encodes CASSEGAQETQYF.

The chain joins TRBV5-4 to TRBJ1-2; 8 bases fit TRBD1. The CDR3 extends over 15 amino acids. Trimming cost V 4 bases and J 1 base; bases outside gene matches: 6. CDR1 and CDR2 (germline): SGHNT, YYREEE (reference sequence). The CDR3 DNA follows: TGTGCCAGCAGCGGTCAGACAGGGGTTAACTATGGCTACACCTTC. The encoded protein is CASSGQTGVNYGYTF.

This clone was seen just once. CDR3 region: CASTHDRGRNTIYF. In DNA form, the CDR3 reads TGTGCCAGCACCCACGACAGGGGGCGGAACACCATATATTTT. The chain combines TRBV6-6 with TRBJ1-3; TRBD1 matches at 10 bases. The CDR3 contains 14 residues. CDR1 MNHNY and CDR2 SVGAGI come from the germline V gene (reference sequence). The V gene end was trimmed by 7 bases and the J gene end by 7 bases; junction bases not matched to a gene: 7.

The chain employs TRBV28 and TRBJ2-2; the D gene is possibly TRBD2 (5 bases). This CDR3 is 13 amino acids long. Trimming took off 6 bases at V and 4 bases at J, with 9 bases between the two ends. Germline CDR1 reads MDHEN; CDR2 reads SYDVKM. The CDR3 DNA reads TGTGCCAGCAGAGACGGACTCACCGGGGAGCTGTTTTTT. Its translation: CASRDGLTGELFF. The whole variable domain, filled in from reference TRBV28 and TRBJ2-2, reads DVKVTQSSRYLVKRTGEKVFLECVQDMDHENMFWYRQDPGLGLRLIYFSYDVKMKEKGDIPEGYSVSREKKERFSLILESASTNQTSMYLCASRDGLTGELFFGEGSRLTVL.

The chain joins TRBV6-5 to TRBJ2-1, with 12 bases that match TRBD1. Germline V lookup: CDR1 MNHEY, CDR2 SVGAGI. The ends lost 7 bases at V and 8 bases at J; junction bases unmatched: 9. The CDR3 runs to 15 residues. DNA of the CDR3: TGTGCCAGCAACTCCGCCGGGACAGGGGGCGATGAGCAGTTCTTC. Residues: CASNSAGTGGDEQFF.

The chain couples TRBV5-6 to TRBJ2-7; the D is unclear. Trimming cost V 0 bases and J 3 bases, with 7 bases left between them. Germline V gene lookup returns CDR1 SGHDT and CDR2 YYEEEE. This CDR3 region has 13 residues. The CDR3 coding sequence is TGTGCCAGCAGCTTGGTCCCCCTCTACGAGCAGTACTTC. Amino acids: CASSLVPLYEQYF.

The table lists this clone with a count of one. CDR3 sequence reads: CASSLAVGTGQPQHF. DNA for the CDR3: TGCGCCAGCAGCTTGGCCGTGGGGACAGGGCAGCCCCAGCATTTT. The chain employs TRBV5-1 and TRBJ1-5, with 9 nucleotides matching TRBD1. V was pared by 0 bases and J by 7 bases, with 5 bases of the junction left unmatched. This CDR3 comprises 15 residues. Germline CDR1 SGHRS, CDR2 YFSETQ.

The genes are TRBV11-2 and TRBJ2-2; tentatively, D is TRBD1 (5 bases). Germline loops: CDR1 SGHAT, CDR2 FQNNGV. The CDR3 length is 16 residues. Between the trimmed V and J ends, which lost 7 bases and 1 base, there was a span of 16 bases. DNA for the CDR3: TGTGCCAGCATCCTCAGGCAGGGATTGAACACCGGGGAGCTGTTTTTT. Translated: CASILRQGLNTGELFF.

The J gene is TRBJ2-7, the V gene TRBV6-1; D might be TRBD1 (6 bases). V was cut by 2 bases and J by 3 bases, with 14 bases left in between. The CDR3 is 15 residues long. Germline CDR1 reads MNHNS; CDR2 reads SASEGT. In nucleotides, the CDR3 is TGTGCCAGCAGTGAAACCCCCCAGGGGAGCTACGAGCAGTACTTC. Translation gives CASSETPQGSYEQYF.

The chain has TRBV5-1 and TRBJ1-6; D gene uncertain. Trimming took 1 base from V and 17 from J, leaving 13 bases between them. The CDR3 spans 12 residues. Germline CDR1 is SGHRS and CDR2 is YFSETQ. The CDR3 DNA follows: TGCGCCAGCAGCTTGAGCGGCCGGGGAGTCCACTTT. It encodes CASSLSGRGVHF.

The chain recombines TRBV19 with TRBJ2-7; TRBD2 matches 10 bases. V lost 1 base to trimming and J lost 6 bases; unmatched junction nucleotides: 3. CDR3 length: 14 residues. Germline V lookup: CDR1 LNHDA, CDR2 SQIVND (reference sequence). In nucleotides, the CDR3 is TGTGCCAGTAGTATAGCGAGCGGGAGGGTCGAGCAGTACTTC. Amino acids: CASSIASGRVEQYF.

This clone was seen only once. The chain carries TRBV30 and TRBJ1-1, with D uncertain. Trimming took off 0 bases at V and 3 bases at J, with 8 bases between the two ends. This CDR3 comprises 13 residues. Germline loops: CDR1 GTSNPN, CDR2 SVGIG (reference sequence). The DNA for the CDR3 is TGTGCCTGGAGTGTCCAGGTACACACTGAAGCTTTCTTT. It yields the protein CAWSVQVHTEAFF.

This chain uses TRBV27 with TRBJ1-3, with D unresolved. Trimming cost V 4 bases and J 0 bases, with 7 bases left between them. This CDR3 contains 14 residues. The germline V gene has CDR1 MNHEY and CDR2 SMNVEV (reference sequence). CDR3 in DNA: TGTGCCAGCAGTTCTGAGTTCTCTGGAAACACCATATATTTT. Its translation: CASSSEFSGNTIYF.

The chain has TRBV5-5 and TRBJ1-4; D is unresolved. The CDR3 runs 15 residues. From germline, CDR1 is SGHKS and CDR2 YYEKEE (reference sequence). Trimming cost V 1 base and J 0 bases, with 7 bases left between them. As DNA, the CDR3 is TGTGCCAGCAGCTTGTCGGGGACAACTAATGAAAAACTGTTTTTT. Protein sequence: CASSLSGTTNEKLFF. The full variable domain, with the rest looked up from reference TRBV5-5 and TRBJ1-4, is DAGVTQSPTHLIKTRGQQVTLRCSPISGHKSVSWYQQVLGQGPQFIFQYYEKEERGRGNFPDRFSARQFPNYSSELNVNALLLGDSALYLCASSLSGTTNEKLFFGSGTQLSVL.

V gene TRBV30 combines with J gene TRBJ2-2, with D perhaps TRBD1 (6 bases). This CDR3 contains 16 residues. Looked up from germline, CDR1 is GTSNPN and CDR2 is SVGIG (reference sequence). Trimming stripped 3 bases from V and 2 bases from J, with 16 bases between. This chain's CDR3 is CAWRDSGTLNTGELFF. DNA of the CDR3: TGTGCCTGGAGAGATTCCGGGACACTCAACACCGGGGAGCTGTTTTTT.

The V gene is TRBV6-6, the J gene TRBJ1-1, with 9 positions matching TRBD1. The CDR3 consists of 15 residues. Per germline, CDR1 MNHNY and CDR2 SVGAGI (reference sequence). Trimming removed 5 bases from V and 7 bases from J; junction bases left unmatched: 11. The CDR3 reads CASSEDRGGEGEAFF. CDR3 coding DNA: TGTGCCAGCAGTGAGGACAGGGGCGGAGAGGGTGAAGCTTTCTTT.

This chain uses TRBV4-1 with TRBJ2-3; 8 bases are shared with TRBD2. The CDR3 runs 16 residues. Germline V CDR1 and CDR2: MGHRA, YSYEKL. The V segment lost 0 bases and the J segment 2 bases; nucleotides outside the gene matches: 4. This CDR3 reads CASSQEFSGVTDTQYF. The CDR3 nucleotides are TGCGCCAGCAGCCAAGAGTTTAGCGGGGTCACAGATACGCAGTATTTT.

V gene TRBV28 combines with J gene TRBJ1-4, with D possibly matching TRBD1 (6 bases). V lost 4 bases to trimming and J lost 8 bases, with 23 bases between them. Germline CDR1 MDHEN, CDR2 SYDVKM. This CDR3 contains 17 residues. DNA of the CDR3: TGTGCCAGCAGTTCGCAAAACCCCGGGACAAGGGACGAAAAACTGTTTTTT. As protein: CASSSQNPGTRDEKLFF.

This chain links TRBV7-8 with TRBJ1-1; D not resolved. Trimming took off 1 base at V and 6 bases at J, with 6 bases between the two ends. The CDR3 has 12 residues. Germline CDR1 SGHVS, CDR2 FQNEAQ. As DNA, the CDR3 is TGTGCCAGCAGCTTAGTGGCTTCTGAAGCTTTCTTT. Protein: CASSLVASEAFF.

Only a few counts were recorded for this clone. This chain uses TRBV19 with TRBJ1-1; TRBD1 agrees at 11 bases. After removal of 4 bases from V and 6 bases from J, the junction contained 7 bases not matched to a gene. This CDR3 has 15 amino acids. Germline loops: CDR1 LNHDA, CDR2 SQIVND (reference sequence). In DNA form, the CDR3 reads TGTGCCAGTAGTAGAGCCGGGACAGGGGGGGCTGAAGCTTTCTTT. It codes for CASSRAGTGGAEAFF.